One and the same sample provided the 21 T cell receptor beta chains below, sequenced in a study of blood T cell repertoires in COVID-19. TCRdb's table, derived via immunoSEQ multiplex PCR, lists solely in-frame clones and lacks some. The sample consists of approximately 96,000 clones, 90% to 95% of them appearing once. The sample taken for sequencing was peripheral blood. Receptors were obtained from a man aged 60 to 69 with acute or convalescent COVID-19.

V usage is TRBV27 and J usage is TRBJ2-5; 12 bases line up with TRBD2. V shed 3 bases and J 1 base; nucleotides not matched to a gene: 12. Per germline, CDR1 MNHEY and CDR2 SMNVEV (reference sequence). The CDR3 contains 19 residues. The chain's CDR3 is CASSLSSRGLAGLQETQYF. The CDR3 nucleotides read TGTGCCAGCAGTTTGAGCTCACGCGGACTAGCGGGACTCCAAGAGACCCAGTACTTC.

The chain joins TRBV24-1 to TRBJ1-5, with TRBD1 identical over 7 bases. The CDR3 consists of 17 residues. V was clipped by 2 bases and J by 9 bases; unmatched bases: 15. Looked up from germline, CDR1 is KGHDR and CDR2 is SFDVKD. CDR3 in amino acids: CATSDSSDRERTGPQHF. As DNA, the CDR3 is TGTGCCACCAGTGATTCCTCAGACAGGGAGAGGACCGGGCCCCAGCATTTT.

The chain joins TRBV28 to TRBJ2-3; D is unresolved. Germline-derived CDR1 and CDR2 are MDHEN and SYDVKM. With 4 bases removed from V and 6 bases from J, the gap between germline ends came to 8 bases. There are 12 residues in the CDR3. CDR3 coding DNA: TGTGCCAGCAGTTCCCCTCCCGATACGCAGTATTTT. The encoded protein is CASSSPPDTQYF.

The genes are TRBV5-1 and TRBJ2-7, with D possibly TRBD1 on 6 matching bases. The CDR3 length is 16 residues. V was clipped by 2 bases and J by 3 bases, with 18 bases between them. The germline CDR1 and CDR2 sequences are SGHRS and YFSETQ. CDR3 sequence: CASSLNREDKGYEQYF. CDR3 bases: TGCGCCAGCAGCTTAAACAGGGAAGATAAAGGCTACGAGCAGTACTTC.

This chain joins TRBV7-9 and TRBJ2-3; D remains unclear. Trimming stripped 1 base from V and 6 bases from J, with 11 bases between. Per germline, CDR1 SEHNR and CDR2 FQNEAQ (reference sequence). This CDR3 is built from 14 residues. The CDR3 sequence is CASSLDLSPDTQYF. CDR3 coding DNA: TGTGCCAGCAGCTTAGATCTCTCCCCGGATACGCAGTATTTT. The whole variable domain, remainder taken from reference TRBV7-9 and TRBJ2-3, is DTGVSQNPRHKITKRGQNVTFRCDPISEHNRLYWYRQTLGQGPEFLTYFQNEAQLEKSRLLSDRFSAERPKGSFSTLEIQRTEQGDSAMYLCASSLDLSPDTQYFGPGTRLTVL.

This clone was seen a single time. The V and J genes are TRBV2 and TRBJ2-5; a possible D gene is TRBD1 (5 bases). This CDR3 is 13 amino acids long. CDR1 and CDR2 from the germline V gene are SNHLY and FYNNEI. Between the trimmed V and J ends, which lost 4 bases and 6 bases, there was a span of 12 bases. The CDR3 coding sequence is TGTGCCAGCAGTGTTTCAGGGTTGAAGACCCAGTACTTC. Encoded protein: CASSVSGLKTQYF. Full variable domain (remainder filled in from reference TRBV2 and TRBJ2-5): EPEVTQTPSHQVTQMGQEVILRCVPISNHLYFYWYRQILGQKVEFLVSFYNNEISEKSEIFDDQFSVERPDGSNFTLKIRSTKLEDSAMYFCASSVSGLKTQYFGPGTRLLVL.

The chain has TRBV6-2 or TRBV6-3 and TRBJ2-1; unclear D gene. The CDR3 covers 13 residues. Germline V gives CDR1 MNHEY, CDR2 SVGEGT. Trimming left V 5 bases short and J 5 bases short, with 10 bases between. The CDR3 DNA reads as TGTGCCAGCAGTCTAGACTGGGACAATGAGCAGTTCTTC. Its translation is CASSLDWDNEQFF.

The chain is built from TRBV6-2 or TRBV6-3 and TRBJ2-2, with 8 bases matching TRBD2. CDR1 and CDR2 from the germline V gene are MNHEY and SVGEGT. The V and J ends lost 0 bases and 3 bases, in that order; junction bases with no gene match: 9. This CDR3 contains 18 residues. CDR3 nucleotide sequence: TGTGCCAGCAGTTACTCCTTACCGGGACTAGGGTACACCGGGGAGCTGTTTTTT. Translated: CASSYSLPGLGYTGELFF.

The chain links TRBV5-1 to TRBJ1-5; 10 bases align to TRBD1. The ends lost 0 bases at V and 1 base at J; junction bases unmatched: 1. The CDR3 contains 16 residues. The germline V gene encodes CDR1 SGHRS and CDR2 YFSETQ. The CDR3 coding sequence is TGCGCCAGCAGCTTGGGGGACAGGGGAAGCAATCAGCCCCAGCATTTT. Translation: CASSLGDRGSNQPQHF.

The genes are TRBV4-1 and TRBJ2-1; tentative D call: TRBD2 (5 bases). This CDR3 contains 16 residues. V was trimmed by 1 base and J by 7 bases, leaving 17 bases between them. Germline-derived CDR1 and CDR2 are MGHRA and YSYEKL. Here the CDR3 reads CASSQGLTVRGNEQFF. CDR3 nucleotide sequence: TGCGCCAGCAGCCAAGGACTAACGGTCCGGGGAAATGAGCAGTTCTTC.

This rearrangement joins TRBV6-1 to TRBJ2-6; 9 bases are a match to TRBD1. Losses at the gene ends were 4 bases for V and 18 bases for J; bases not matched to a gene: 19. CDR1 and CDR2 from the germline V gene are MNHNS and SASEGT. The CDR3 runs to 16 residues. CDR3 sequence reads: CASSAMAGTGLSWRTF. The CDR3 DNA reads TGTGCCAGCAGTGCCATGGCCGGGACAGGGCTTTCATGGCGGACTTTC.

This clone was recorded once. V usage is TRBV5-5 and J usage is TRBJ2-7; 7 bases agree with TRBD1. The CDR3 is made up of 14 amino acids. Germline V gene lookup returns CDR1 SGHKS and CDR2 YYEKEE (reference sequence). Trimming took 4 bases from V and 0 from J; bases not matched to a gene: 4. The CDR3 DNA reads as TGTGCCAGCAGCCCGGGACAGAGCTCCTACGAGCAGTACTTC. Amino acids: CASSPGQSSYEQYF.

V and J are TRBV7-2 and TRBJ2-7; the D gene is possibly TRBD2 (7 bases). V was clipped by 5 bases and J by 3 bases, with 14 bases between them. The CDR3 spans 14 residues. CDR1 and CDR2 (germline): SGHTA, FQGNSA. Here the CDR3 DNA reads TGTGCCAGCAGCCCGAGAGGGGGGGGCTACGAGCAGTACTTC. It encodes CASSPRGGGYEQYF.

The rearrangement uses TRBV7-8 and TRBJ2-1, with a possible D match to TRBD1 (5 bases). Germline CDR1 SGHVS, CDR2 FQNEAQ. The CDR3 has 17 amino acids. With 1 base removed from V and 6 bases from J, the gap between germline ends came to 19 bases. The CDR3 DNA is TGTGCCAGCAGCTTAGTATATGCCAGGGAAAGGACCAATGAGCAGTTCTTC. It is translated as CASSLVYARERTNEQFF.

In its sample, this clone was seen once. The rearrangement uses TRBV7-9 and TRBJ1-2; D possibly corresponds to TRBD1 (5 bases). With 5 bases removed from V and 2 bases from J, the gap between germline ends came to 12 bases. In germline, CDR1 is SEHNR, CDR2 FQNEAQ (reference sequence). This CDR3 has 14 residues. The CDR3 sequence is CASSHPDSNYGYTF. CDR3 coding DNA: TGTGCCAGCAGCCACCCTGACAGCAACTATGGCTACACCTTC.

CDR3 nucleotides: TGTGCCAGCAGCCAACTAGCGGGAGAACGGGAGACCCAGTACTTC. This gives the protein CASSQLAGERETQYF. The chain combines TRBV6-5 with TRBJ2-5; 11 positions match TRBD2. Germline CDR1 and CDR2: MNHEY and SVGAGI. The J segment lost 5 bases and the V segment lost 6 bases, leaving 8 bases of the junction unmatched. This CDR3 is 15 amino acids long.

CDR3 in amino acids: CATGAGGGSQYF. The CDR3 DNA is TGTGCCACCGGAGCGGGGGGCGGATCGCAGTATTTT. The chain joins TRBV19 to TRBJ2-3, with TRBD2 identical over 9 bases. V lost 10 bases, J lost 10 bases, and 9 bases stayed unmatched. CDR1 and CDR2 (germline): LNHDA, SQIVND (reference sequence). CDR3 length: 12 amino acids.

The genes are TRBV6-2 or TRBV6-3 and TRBJ1-6; 10 nucleotides match TRBD1. The germline V gene has CDR1 MNHEY and CDR2 SVGEGT. CDR3 length: 17 residues. V gave up 5 bases and J gave up 3 bases; unmatched junction bases: 7. This CDR3 reads CASSLPTGGNYNSPLHF. The DNA of the CDR3 is TGTGCCAGCAGTCTTCCGACAGGGGGCAACTATAATTCACCCCTCCACTTT.

CDR3: CAWQGGTTNEKLFF. In DNA, the CDR3 is TGTGCCTGGCAGGGGGGAACAACTAATGAAAAACTGTTTTTT. This chain connects TRBV30 to TRBJ1-4; 7 bases match TRBD1. The germline V gene has CDR1 GTSNPN and CDR2 SVGIG (reference sequence). Trimming at V came to 5 bases and at J to 0 bases, leaving 3 bases not matched to a gene. The length of the CDR3 is 14 residues.

The chain carries TRBV18 and TRBJ2-7, with TRBD1 matching over 7 bases. Germline CDR1 reads KGHSH; CDR2 reads LQKENI. With 3 bases clipped from V and 6 bases from J, the junction kept 5 bases outside the gene matches. The CDR3 length is 13 residues. CDR3 nucleotides: TGTGCCAGCTCACCCGACAGGGTATCCGAGCAGTACTTC. This encodes CASSPDRVSEQYF.

In DNA, the CDR3 is TGTGCCAGAAGCTCCCGGGGGGGACCATACGAGCAGTACTTC. This translates into CARSSRGGPYEQYF. The chain uses TRBV5-3 and TRBJ2-7; 8 positions agree with TRBD2. TRBV5-3 is identified as an open reading frame with a role that is uncertain. This CDR3 has 14 residues. V trimming: 3 bases; J trimming: 4 bases; junction bases outside the gene matches: 6.